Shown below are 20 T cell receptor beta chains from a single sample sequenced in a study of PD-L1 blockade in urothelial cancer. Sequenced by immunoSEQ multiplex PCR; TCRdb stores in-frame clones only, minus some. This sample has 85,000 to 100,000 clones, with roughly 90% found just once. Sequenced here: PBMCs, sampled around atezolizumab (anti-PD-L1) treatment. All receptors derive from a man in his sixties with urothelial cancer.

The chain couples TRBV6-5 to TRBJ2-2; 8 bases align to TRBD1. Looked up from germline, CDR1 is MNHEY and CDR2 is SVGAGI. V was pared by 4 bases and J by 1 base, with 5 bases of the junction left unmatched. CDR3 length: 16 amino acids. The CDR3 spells CASSWDRIRNTGELFF. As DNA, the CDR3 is TGTGCCAGCAGTTGGGACAGGATAAGGAACACCGGGGAGCTGTTTTTT.

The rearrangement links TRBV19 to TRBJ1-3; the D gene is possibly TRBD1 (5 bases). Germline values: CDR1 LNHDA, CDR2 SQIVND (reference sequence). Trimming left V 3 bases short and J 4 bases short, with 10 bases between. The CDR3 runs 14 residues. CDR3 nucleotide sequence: TGTGCCAGTAGTATGCAGGGCCGAGGAAACACCATATATTTT. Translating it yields CASSMQGRGNTIYF.

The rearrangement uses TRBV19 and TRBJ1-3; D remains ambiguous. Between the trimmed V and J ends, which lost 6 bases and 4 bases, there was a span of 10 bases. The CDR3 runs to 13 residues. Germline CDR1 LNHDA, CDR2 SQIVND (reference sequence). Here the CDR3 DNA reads TGTGCCAGTAGCGACAACACAGGAAACACCATATATTTT. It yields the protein CASSDNTGNTIYF.

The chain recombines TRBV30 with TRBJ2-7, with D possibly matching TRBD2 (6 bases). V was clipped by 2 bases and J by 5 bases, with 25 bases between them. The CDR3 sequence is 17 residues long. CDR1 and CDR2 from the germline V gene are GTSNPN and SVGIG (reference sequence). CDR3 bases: TGTGCCTGGAGTACCTCAACCGGGGCTCCCGGAGGGAACGAGCAGTACTTC. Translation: CAWSTSTGAPGGNEQYF.

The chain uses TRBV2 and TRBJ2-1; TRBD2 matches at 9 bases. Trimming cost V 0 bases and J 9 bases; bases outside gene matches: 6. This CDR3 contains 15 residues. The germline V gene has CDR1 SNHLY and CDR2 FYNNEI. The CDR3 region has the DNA TGTGCCAGCAGTGAAGCTGGCGGGGGGGTCACTGAGCAGTTCTTC. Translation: CASSEAGGGVTEQFF.

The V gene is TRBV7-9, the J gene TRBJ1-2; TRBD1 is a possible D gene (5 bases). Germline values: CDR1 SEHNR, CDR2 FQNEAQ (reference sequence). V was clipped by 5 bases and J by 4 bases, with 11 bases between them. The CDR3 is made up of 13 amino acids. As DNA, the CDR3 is TGTGCCAGCAGCCTTGGACACCTCTATGGCTACACCTTC. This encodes CASSLGHLYGYTF.

The CDR3 DNA sequence: TGTGCCAGCAGCTTGCGGGGAGTCTACGAGCAGTACTTC. Residues: CASSLRGVYEQYF. V and J are TRBV7-2 and TRBJ2-7, with D possibly matching TRBD2 (6 bases). Germline V gene sequence: CDR1 SGHTA, CDR2 FQGNSA. This CDR3 comprises 13 residues. V was shortened by 3 bases and J by 3 bases, with 9 bases between the two germline ends. Complete variable domain (other parts from reference TRBV7-2 and TRBJ2-7): GAGVSQSPSNKVTEKGKDVELRCDPISGHTALYWYRQSLGQGLEFLIYFQGNSAPDKSGLPSDRFSAERTGGSVSTLTIQRTQQEDSAVYLCASSLRGVYEQYFGPGTRLTVT.

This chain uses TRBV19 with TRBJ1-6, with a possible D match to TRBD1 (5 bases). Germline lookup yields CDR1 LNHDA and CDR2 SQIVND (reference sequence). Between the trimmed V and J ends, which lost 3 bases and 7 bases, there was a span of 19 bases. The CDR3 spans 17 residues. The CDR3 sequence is CASSIRSGAGVNSPLHF. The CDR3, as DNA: TGTGCCAGTAGTATCAGAAGCGGGGCTGGGGTAAATTCACCCCTCCACTTT.

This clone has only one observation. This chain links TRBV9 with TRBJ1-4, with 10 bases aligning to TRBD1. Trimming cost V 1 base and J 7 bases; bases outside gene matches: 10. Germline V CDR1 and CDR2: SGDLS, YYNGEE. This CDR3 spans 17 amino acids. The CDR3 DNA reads TGTGCCAGCAGCGTAAGGCCCGACAGGGGGCGAGGTGAAAAACTGTTTTTT. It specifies CASSVRPDRGRGEKLFF.

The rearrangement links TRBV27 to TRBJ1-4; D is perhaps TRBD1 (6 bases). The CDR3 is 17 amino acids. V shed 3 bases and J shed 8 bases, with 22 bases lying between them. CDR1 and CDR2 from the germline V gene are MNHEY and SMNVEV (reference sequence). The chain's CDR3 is CASSLLGQSKIGEKLFF. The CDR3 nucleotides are TGTGCCAGCAGTTTGTTAGGACAGAGCAAAATTGGGGAAAAACTGTTTTTT.

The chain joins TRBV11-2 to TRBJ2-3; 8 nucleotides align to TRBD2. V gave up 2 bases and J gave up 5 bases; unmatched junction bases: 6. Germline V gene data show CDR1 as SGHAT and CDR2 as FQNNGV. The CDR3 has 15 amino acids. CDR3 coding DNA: TGTGCCAGCAGCTTAACCAGCGGGGGTGGAGATACGCAGTATTTT. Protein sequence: CASSLTSGGGDTQYF.

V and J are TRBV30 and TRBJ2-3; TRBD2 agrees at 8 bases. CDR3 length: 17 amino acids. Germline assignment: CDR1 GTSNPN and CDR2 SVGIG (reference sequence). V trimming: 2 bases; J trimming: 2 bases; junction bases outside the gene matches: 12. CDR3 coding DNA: TGTGCCTGGAGTCCCGTCCCCGGGGGGGGACTCACAGATACGCAGTATTTT. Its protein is CAWSPVPGGGLTDTQYF. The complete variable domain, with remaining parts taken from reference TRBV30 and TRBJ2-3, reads SQTIHQWPATLVQPVGSPLSLECTVEGTSNPNLYWYRQAAGRGLQLLFYSVGIGQISSEVPQNLSASRPQDRQFILSSKKLLLSDSGFYLCAWSPVPGGGLTDTQYFGPGTRLTVL.

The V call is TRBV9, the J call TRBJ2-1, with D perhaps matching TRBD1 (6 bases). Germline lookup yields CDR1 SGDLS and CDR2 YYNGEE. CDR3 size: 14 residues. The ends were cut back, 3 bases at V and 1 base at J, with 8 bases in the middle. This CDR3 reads CASSGGQSYNEQFF. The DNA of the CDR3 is TGTGCCAGCAGCGGAGGACAGTCCTACAATGAGCAGTTCTTC.

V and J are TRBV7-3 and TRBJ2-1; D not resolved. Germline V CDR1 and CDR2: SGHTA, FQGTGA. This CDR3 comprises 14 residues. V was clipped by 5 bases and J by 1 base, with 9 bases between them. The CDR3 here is CASSPTGSYNEQFF. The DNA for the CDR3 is TGTGCCAGCAGCCCGACCGGGTCCTACAATGAGCAGTTCTTC. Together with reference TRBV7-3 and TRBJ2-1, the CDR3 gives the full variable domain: GAGVSQTPSNKVTEKGKYVELRCDPISGHTALYWYRQSLGQGPEFLIYFQGTGAADDSGLPNDRFFAVRPEGSVSTLKIQRTERGDSAVYLCASSPTGSYNEQFFGPGTRLTVL.

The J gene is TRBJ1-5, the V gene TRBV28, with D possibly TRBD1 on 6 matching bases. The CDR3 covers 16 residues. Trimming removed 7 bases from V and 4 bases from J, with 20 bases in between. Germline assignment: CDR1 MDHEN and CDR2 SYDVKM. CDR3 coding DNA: TGTGCCAGCACCGACGCCAAAAGGGGGGGGAATCAGCCCCAGCATTTT. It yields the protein CASTDAKRGGNQPQHF.

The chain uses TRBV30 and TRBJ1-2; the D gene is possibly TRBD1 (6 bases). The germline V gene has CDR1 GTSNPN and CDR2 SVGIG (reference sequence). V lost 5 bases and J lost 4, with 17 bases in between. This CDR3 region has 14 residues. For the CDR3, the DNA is TGTGCCTGGGGGGGGGCAGGGAGCTCCTATGGCTACACCTTC. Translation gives CAWGGAGSSYGYTF.

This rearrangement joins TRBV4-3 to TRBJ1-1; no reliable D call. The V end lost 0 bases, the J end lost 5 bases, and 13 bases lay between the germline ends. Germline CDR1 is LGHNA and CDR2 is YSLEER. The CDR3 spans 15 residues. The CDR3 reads CASSQDLMRLTEAFF. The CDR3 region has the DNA TGCGCCAGCAGCCAAGATCTTATGCGGTTGACTGAAGCTTTCTTT.

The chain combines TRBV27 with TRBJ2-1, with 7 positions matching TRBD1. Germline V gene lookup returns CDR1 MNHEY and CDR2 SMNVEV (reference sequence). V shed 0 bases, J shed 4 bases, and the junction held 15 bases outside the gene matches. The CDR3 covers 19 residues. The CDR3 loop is CASSLSRLPGTARYNEQFF. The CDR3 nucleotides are TGTGCCAGCAGTTTATCAAGACTACCGGGGACAGCACGATACAATGAGCAGTTCTTC.

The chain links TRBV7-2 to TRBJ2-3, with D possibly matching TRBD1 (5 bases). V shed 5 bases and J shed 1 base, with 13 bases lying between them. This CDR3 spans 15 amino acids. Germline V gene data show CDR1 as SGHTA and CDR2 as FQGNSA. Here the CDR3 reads CASSIDSRGTDTQYF. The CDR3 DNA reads TGTGCCAGCAGCATCGACAGTCGCGGCACAGATACGCAGTATTTT.

Written as DNA, the CDR3 is TGTGCCAGCAGCCCCCGCTCGGAGGGGTCCGAGCAGTACTTC. It codes for CASSPRSEGSEQYF. This chain uses TRBV9 with TRBJ2-7; D might be TRBD2 (6 bases). The CDR3 runs to 14 residues. Per germline, CDR1 SGDLS and CDR2 YYNGEE. The V end lost 4 bases, the J end lost 6 bases, and 17 bases lay between the germline ends.